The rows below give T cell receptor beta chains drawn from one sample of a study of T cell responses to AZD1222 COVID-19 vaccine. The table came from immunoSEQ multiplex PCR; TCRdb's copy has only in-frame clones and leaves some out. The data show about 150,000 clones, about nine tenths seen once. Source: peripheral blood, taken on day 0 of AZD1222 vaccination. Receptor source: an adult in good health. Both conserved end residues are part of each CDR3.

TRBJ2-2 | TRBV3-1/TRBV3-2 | CASSQAGSGELFF
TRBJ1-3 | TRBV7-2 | CASSLNGNSGNTIYF
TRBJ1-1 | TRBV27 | CASSHGTGWTEAFF
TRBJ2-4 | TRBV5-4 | CASSPGRGELNIQYF
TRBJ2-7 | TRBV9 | CASSGGLAGTYEQYF
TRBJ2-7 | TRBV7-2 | CASSPPGLSYEQYF
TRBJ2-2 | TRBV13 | CASSLGDLYTGELFF
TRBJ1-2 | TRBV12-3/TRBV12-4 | CASSRQDYGYTF
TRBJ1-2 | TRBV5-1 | CASSSGDRGGGGYTF
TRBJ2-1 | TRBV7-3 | CASSSLAGDHNEQFF
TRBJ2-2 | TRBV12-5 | CASDATTGFPGELFF
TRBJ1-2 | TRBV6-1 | CASSEETQGVKGGYTF
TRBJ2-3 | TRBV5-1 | CASSLSGDTQYF
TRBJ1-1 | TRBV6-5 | CASSRDRNTEAFF
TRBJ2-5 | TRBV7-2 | CASSLAGRGGETQYF
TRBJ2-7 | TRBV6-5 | CASSYDVASPYEQYF
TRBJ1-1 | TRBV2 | CASSEHQNTEAFF
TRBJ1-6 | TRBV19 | CASRADRYNSPLHF
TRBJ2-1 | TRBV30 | CAWSVLGQYNEQFF